The entry that follows covers one TCR beta chain sequence. What antigen it recognizes has not been identified. Base qualities are not provided; no much larger clone lies one nucleotide away. TCRbeta CDR3 regions were amplified from genomic DNA using the immunoSEQ Assay, a bias-controlled multiplex PCR. As for the original processing: The number of nucleated cells in each sample was estimated from the amplification of reference gene primers within the assay. To quantify the absolute abundance of each unique TCRbeta CDR3 rearrangement, sequence reads were collapsed and filtered. For each sample, productive Simpson clonality was calculated as the square root of Simpson's diversity index over productive rearrangements. TCRdb retrieved this table from immuneACCESS and kept in-frame rearrangements only. Not all clones are present; in checked studies, unresolved V genes account for under half, and no reason is known for the remainder. V and J calls and clone size are copied from that table; D and trimming were computed from the DNA. The sample table holds 34,000 or so clones, of which around 87% were seen once. Of the sample, roughly 2.1% is held by the ten largest clones.

These data originate in a study of blood T cell repertoires in COVID-19 (dated by TCRdb to 2020 to 2021). Background for the entire study: Samples covering the acute and convalescent phases of COVID-19 were provided by collaborators in the United States, Italy and Spain. Where available, HLA class I and class II types were obtained from metadata supplied by the sample provider rather than from assay-based typing. Sample metadata almost always included a de-identified subject ID, COVID-19 status, age in years and sex. Deeply sampled blood TCRbeta repertoires from subjects exposed to, actively infected with, or recovered from COVID-19 were included in the dataset. A freely available public database, intended as a resource for researchers studying the immune response to SARS-CoV-2, is where the repertoires were released. The material from the prospective study consisted of cDNA or gDNA derived from T cells, B-cell-depleted T cells, or PBMCs. The samples were drawn from two sources: the first 160 participants of the ongoing ImmuneRACE study, and 1,254 subjects contributed by 6 global collaborators.

At the junction V is shortened by 4 bases and J by 1 base, with 13 bases in between. The germline V gene gives CDR1 as KGHSH and CDR2 as LQKENI. Inclusive of the bounding cysteine and phenylalanine, the CDR3 is 16 residues long. The only DNA kept is the CDR3, 48 bases in frame from the first base. Collaborating institutions collected whole blood in K2EDTA tubes following their own protocols. For TCRbeta analysis, collaborators shipped samples in one of three forms: frozen whole blood, isolated PBMCs, or DNA extracted from either of those sample types. On the study overall, not on this receptor specifically: The amount of clinical and demographic metadata varied by source and participant and was provided uncurated.

Sequencing used peripheral blood. The receptor chain draws on TRBV18 and TRBJ2-2; a tentative D match to TRBD1 spans 6 bases. The receptor was derived from a man aged 50 or older with active or convalescent COVID-19. The CDR3 here reads CASSRMQQGNTGELFF. In nucleotides, the sequence is TGTGCCAGCTCACGGATGCAACAGGGGAACACCGGGGAGCTGTTTTTT.